The 3 T cell receptor beta chains below all came from one sample that was sequenced in a study of blood T cell repertoires in COVID-19. TCRdb's copy holds only in-frame clones and misses some; the assay was immunoSEQ multiplex PCR. The top ten clones hold 10% to 15% of a sample with about 200,000 clones, 65% to 90% of them seen once. Material: PBMCs or T cells enriched from blood (not recorded which). The receptors derive from a man aged 40-49 years who had recovered from COVID-19.

The V call is TRBV5-6, the J call TRBJ2-1; 8 nucleotides line up with TRBD2. Germline CDR1 reads SGHDT; CDR2 reads YYEEEE. V was pared by 1 base and J by 3 bases, with 12 bases of the junction left unmatched. The CDR3 covers 18 residues. The CDR3 is CASSLFVRTGTSYNEQFF. DNA for the CDR3: TGTGCCAGCAGCTTGTTTGTACGTACGGGGACTAGCTACAATGAGCAGTTCTTC. Supplemented by reference TRBV5-6 and TRBJ2-1, the full variable domain reads DAGVTQSPTHLIKTRGQQVTLRCSPKSGHDTVSWYQQALGQGPQFIFQYYEEEERQRGNFPDRFSGHQFPNYSSELNVNALLLGDSALYLCASSLFVRTGTSYNEQFFGPGTRLTVL.

The V and J genes are TRBV9 and TRBJ1-1, with a weak D call TRBD1 (6 bases). V lost 4 bases and J 0 bases, leaving 13 bases between the germline ends. The germline CDR1 and CDR2 sequences are SGDLS and YYNGEE. This CDR3 has 15 residues. The CDR3 spells CASSPTGGMNTEAFF. CDR3 in DNA: TGTGCCAGCAGCCCGACAGGTGGCATGAACACTGAAGCTTTCTTT. The whole variable domain, filled in from reference TRBV9 and TRBJ1-1, reads DSGVTQTPKHLITATGQRVTLRCSPRSGDLSVYWYQQSLDQGLQFLIQYYNGEERAKGNILERFSAQQFPDLHSELNLSSLELGDSALYFCASSPTGGMNTEAFFGQGTRLTVV.

The sample holds a few counts of this clone. The chain links TRBV11-1 to TRBJ1-1, with D uncertain. V was cut by 5 bases and J by 4 bases, with 14 bases left in between. This CDR3 spans 14 amino acids. Germline lookup yields CDR1 SGHAT and CDR2 FQDESV (reference sequence). CDR3 sequence (DNA): TGTGCCAGCAGCGTAACTGTTTGGGCCACTGAAGCTTTCTTT. Amino acids: CASSVTVWATEAFF.